Given below is one T cell receptor (beta chain) in context. V shed 6 bases and J 5 bases; nucleotides not matched to a gene: 8. Germline CDR1 and CDR2: SNHLY and FYNNEI. The CDR3 length is 14 residues. This sample stems from a study of blood T cell repertoires in COVID-19. The assay was immunoSEQ multiplex PCR, and TCRdb's table has in-frame clones only and misses some. The repertoire holds under 300,000 clones, with 65% to 90% as singletons. This receptor was taken from a woman aged 60-70 years with active or convalescent COVID-19. The chain recombines TRBV2 with TRBJ1-1; 8 bases are a match to TRBD1. Input material: peripheral blood. The chain's CDR3 is CASSTDRVETEAFF. Here the CDR3 DNA reads TGTGCCAGCAGCACGGACAGGGTGGAGACTGAAGCTTTCTTT.